These 27 T cell receptor beta chains originate from one sample sequenced in a study of cytomegalovirus exposure and HLA in healthy donors. 60 Vbeta and 13 Jbeta primers were used in PCR. TCRdb's copy holds only in-frame clones and misses some; the assay was immunoSEQ multiplex PCR. Recorded here are more than 200,000 clones; the top ten clones represent 0.75% to 1%. The sequenced sample was PBMCs. The receptors come from a woman in her thirties in good health and CMV-seropositive.

The CDR3: CASSLAAGDEQFF. DNA of the CDR3: TGTGCCAGCAGCTTAGCGGCAGGTGATGAGCAGTTCTTC. The rearrangement joins TRBV7-2 to TRBJ2-1; unclear D gene. CDR3 length: 13 amino acids. Germline-derived CDR1 and CDR2 are SGHTA and FQGNSA. The V gene lost 0 bases and the J gene lost 8 bases, with 8 bases spanning the gap.

The gene calls are TRBV5-4 and TRBJ2-5; 9 bases are shared with TRBD2. The V gene end was trimmed by 4 bases and the J gene end by 4 bases; junction bases not matched to a gene: 8. Germline CDR1 is SGHNT and CDR2 is YYREEE (reference sequence). This CDR3 is 15 amino acids long. CDR3 protein: CASSPPRGGGETQYF. The CDR3 coding sequence is TGTGCCAGCAGCCCACCGCGGGGGGGCGGAGAGACCCAGTACTTC.

The chain couples TRBV18 to TRBJ2-3; tentative D call: TRBD1 (5 bases). CDR1 and CDR2 (germline): KGHSH, LQKENI. With 0 bases removed from V and 1 base from J, the gap between germline ends came to 14 bases. CDR3 size: 17 residues. CDR3 region: CASSPPRQGRGTDTQYF. The CDR3 bases are TGTGCCAGCTCACCACCGCGGCAGGGCCGCGGCACAGATACGCAGTATTTT.

V and J are TRBV28 and TRBJ2-7; perhaps TRBD1 as D (5 bases). Germline loops: CDR1 MDHEN, CDR2 SYDVKM. Trimming took off 6 bases at V and 2 bases at J, with 8 bases between the two ends. The CDR3 extends over 12 amino acids. In DNA form, the CDR3 reads TGTGCCAGCAGACCGGACACCTACGAGCAGTACTTC. Its translation: CASRPDTYEQYF.

This chain uses TRBV28 with TRBJ2-5, with 9 bases fitting TRBD2. The junction had 6 bases not matched to a gene; V was cut back by 5 bases and J by 2 bases. Germline V gives CDR1 MDHEN, CDR2 SYDVKM. The CDR3 length is 15 residues. CDR3 nucleotides: TGTGCCAGCAGTCCATGGACTAGCGCACAAGAGACCCAGTACTTC. Protein product: CASSPWTSAQETQYF.

The chain carries TRBV19 and TRBJ2-1, with D unresolved. Germline loops: CDR1 LNHDA, CDR2 SQIVND (reference sequence). The CDR3 covers 18 residues. Trimming stripped 0 bases from V and 4 bases from J, with 19 bases between. CDR3 bases: TGTGCCAGTAGTATAGATGGTGTGCGAACGGTCTCATACAATGAGCAGTTCTTC. Translating it yields CASSIDGVRTVSYNEQFF.

J is TRBJ1-1 and V is TRBV19; the D gene is possibly TRBD1 (6 bases). The CDR3 covers 15 residues. CDR1 is LNHDA, CDR2 SQIVND, per germline (reference sequence). Trimming took 3 bases from V and 2 from J, leaving 13 bases between them. The CDR3 is CASSITGQINTEAFF. The CDR3 DNA follows: TGTGCCAGTAGTATCACAGGACAGATAAACACTGAAGCTTTCTTT.

With regard to this clone: Within the sample, other DNA sequences also encode this same CDR3. The chain couples TRBV27 to TRBJ2-1, with 7 bases fitting TRBD2. This CDR3 region has 14 residues. With 7 bases clipped from V and 0 bases from J, the junction kept 3 bases outside the gene matches. Germline loops: CDR1 MNHEY, CDR2 SMNVEV (reference sequence). The CDR3 region is CASTPGGSYNEQFF. CDR3 DNA: TGTGCCAGCACGCCGGGGGGCTCCTACAATGAGCAGTTCTTC.

This chain links TRBV5-4 with TRBJ2-5; 11 bases fit TRBD2. The germline CDR1 and CDR2 sequences are SGHNT and YYREEE (reference sequence). The trim removed 2 bases at V and 2 bases at J, leaving 5 bases unmatched. The CDR3 runs to 16 residues. Here the CDR3 reads CASSFSSGGTQETQYF. The CDR3 bases are TGTGCCAGCAGCTTTTCTAGCGGGGGGACGCAAGAGACCCAGTACTTC. Full variable domain (outside the CDR3, taken from reference TRBV5-4 and TRBJ2-5): ETGVTQSPTHLIKTRGQQVTLRCSSQSGHNTVSWYQQALGQGPQFIFQYYREEENGRGNFPPRFSGLQFPNYSSELNVNALELDDSALYLCASSFSSGGTQETQYFGPGTRLLVL.

The genes are TRBV2 and TRBJ2-1; D call uncertain. The CDR3 spans 13 residues. Trimming shortened V by 7 bases and J by 1 base, and 8 bases separated the two germline ends. Germline V gene sequence: CDR1 SNHLY, CDR2 FYNNEI. The CDR3 loop reads CASTTVSYNEQFF. The CDR3 nucleotides are TGTGCCAGCACAACTGTTTCCTACAATGAGCAGTTCTTC.

This rearrangement joins TRBV6-6 to TRBJ2-3; 13 bases align to TRBD2. Trimming took 7 bases from V and 5 from J; bases not matched to a gene: 6. Germline V CDR1 and CDR2: MNHNY, SVGAGI (reference sequence). The CDR3 runs 15 residues. The CDR3 region is CASNQLAGGRDTQYF. DNA for the CDR3: TGTGCCAGCAACCAACTAGCGGGAGGGAGAGATACGCAGTATTTT.

This sequence joins TRBV13 and TRBJ1-1; D unclear. Trimming removed 6 bases at V and 1 base at J, with 9 bases between. Germline V gene sequence: CDR1 PRHDT, CDR2 FYEKMQ (reference sequence). CDR3 size: 13 residues. CDR3 sequence: CASRQEGNTEAFF. For the CDR3, the DNA is TGTGCCAGCAGACAAGAGGGGAACACTGAAGCTTTCTTT.

V is TRBV6-5 and J is TRBJ2-7; TRBD2 matches 9 bases. CDR1 MNHEY and CDR2 SVGAGI come from the germline V gene. The CDR3 consists of 14 residues. After removal of 10 bases from V and 8 bases from J, the junction contained 15 bases not matched to a gene. The CDR3: CATGTGTSRHKQYF. CDR3 bases: TGTGCCACCGGCACCGGGACTAGCCGACACAAGCAGTACTTC.

CDR3 sequence: CASSVLGQGAEGYTF. The CDR3 coding sequence is TGTGCCAGCAGCGTCCTTGGACAGGGGGCGGAAGGCTACACCTTC. The V gene is TRBV9, the J gene TRBJ1-2; 11 bases line up with TRBD1. V was clipped by 2 bases and J by 8 bases; unmatched bases: 8. The CDR3 runs 15 residues. Germline CDR1 SGDLS, CDR2 YYNGEE.

The rearrangement joins TRBV10-1 to TRBJ2-1; weak D call: TRBD2 (6 bases). CDR3 length: 14 residues. Looked up from germline, CDR1 is WNHNN and CDR2 is SYGVQD (reference sequence). V was cut by 0 bases and J by 9 bases, with 12 bases left in between. The CDR3 loop reads CASSESREVGEQFF. The DNA for the CDR3 is TGCGCCAGCAGTGAGTCGCGGGAAGTGGGTGAGCAGTTCTTC.

The V call is TRBV6-5, the J call TRBJ1-5; D is unclear. The CDR3 extends over 15 amino acids. The germline CDR1 and CDR2 sequences are MNHEY and SVGAGI. Between the trimmed V and J ends, which lost 0 bases and 3 bases, there was a span of 9 bases. CDR3: CASSYSSAVNQPQHF. CDR3 bases: TGTGCCAGCAGTTACTCGTCGGCGGTCAATCAGCCCCAGCATTTT.

The chain combines TRBV20-1 with TRBJ1-1, with D tentatively TRBD1 (5 bases). The CDR3 runs to 11 residues. Germline lookup yields CDR1 DFQATT and CDR2 SNEGSKA (reference sequence). Here the CDR3 DNA reads TGCACCTTAGTTAGCGGGGCTGGAGCTTTCTTT. Translation: CTLVSGAGAFF.

The chain employs TRBV19 and TRBJ2-5; 10 nucleotides align to TRBD1. Germline trimming cut 5 bases from V and 3 bases from J; bases unmatched to any gene: 9. CDR3 length equals 16 residues. Germline V gene sequence: CDR1 LNHDA, CDR2 SQIVND (reference sequence). CDR3 DNA: TGTGCCAGTAGTGTCTTATCCGGGACAGGGGAAGAGACCCAGTACTTC. It codes for CASSVLSGTGEETQYF.

This chain uses TRBV5-1 with TRBJ2-7; D might be TRBD2 (5 bases). Per the germline V gene, CDR1 is SGHRS and CDR2 is YFSETQ. CDR3 length: 13 amino acids. Trimming took off 3 bases at V and 3 bases at J, with 10 bases between the two ends. The CDR3 here is CASSSAGDYEQYF. CDR3 DNA: TGCGCCAGCAGCTCAGCCGGGGACTACGAGCAGTACTTC.

The chain couples TRBV2 to TRBJ2-3; tentatively, D is TRBD2 (5 bases). Germline CDR1 reads SNHLY; CDR2 reads FYNNEI. V lost 4 bases and J lost 2, with 13 bases in between. The CDR3 has 15 residues. CDR3 residues: CASSALDFDTDTQYF. In nucleotides, the CDR3 is TGTGCCAGCAGTGCCTTGGACTTCGACACAGATACGCAGTATTTT. Full variable domain (remainder filled in from reference TRBV2 and TRBJ2-3): EPEVTQTPSHQVTQMGQEVILRCVPISNHLYFYWYRQILGQKVEFLVSFYNNEISEKSEIFDDQFSVERPDGSNFTLKIRSTKLEDSAMYFCASSALDFDTDTQYFGPGTRLTVL.

This rearrangement joins TRBV6-5 to TRBJ1-6, with 10 positions matching TRBD1. Trimming removed 2 bases from V and 10 bases from J; junction bases left unmatched: 2. Germline assignment: CDR1 MNHEY and CDR2 SVGAGI. This CDR3 is built from 14 residues. In nucleotides, the CDR3 is TGTGCCAGCAGTTACGGGGGACAGGGGTCACCCCTCCACTTT. Amino acid sequence: CASSYGGQGSPLHF.

V is TRBV10-1 and J is TRBJ1-1, with no clear D. This CDR3 is 13 amino acids long. Per the germline V gene, CDR1 is WNHNN and CDR2 is SYGVQD (reference sequence). V lost 1 base to trimming and J lost 4 bases, with 7 bases between them. The CDR3 nucleotides are TGCGCCAGCAGTGAGTATTTCGGCACTGAAGCTTTCTTT. Its protein is CASSEYFGTEAFF.

This chain joins TRBV6-5 and TRBJ1-1, with 7 bases that match TRBD1. CDR3 size: 13 residues. The germline V gene encodes CDR1 MNHEY and CDR2 SVGAGI. V was clipped by 8 bases and J by 10 bases; unmatched bases: 13. Here the CDR3 DNA reads TGTGCCAGCCCGGGACAGTCCCTTGGGGGAGCTTTCTTT. Translated: CASPGQSLGGAFF.

This chain links TRBV28 with TRBJ1-5; D gene uncertain. There are 14 residues in the CDR3. Germline V gene lookup returns CDR1 MDHEN and CDR2 SYDVKM. Between the trimmed V and J ends, which lost 6 bases and 0 bases, there was a span of 9 bases. CDR3 region: CASSVPLSNQPQHF. As DNA, the CDR3 is TGTGCCAGCAGCGTCCCTCTTAGCAATCAGCCCCAGCATTTT.

The V gene is TRBV29-1, the J gene TRBJ2-1; D gene unclear. Trimming removed 3 bases from V and 1 base from J, with 10 bases in between. The CDR3 consists of 14 residues. Germline CDR1 SQVTM, CDR2 ANQGSEA. The CDR3, as DNA: TGCAGCGTTGAGTCACCGGTGTCCTACAATGAGCAGTTCTTC. Translating it yields CSVESPVSYNEQFF.

The chain links TRBV7-2 to TRBJ2-2, with D possibly TRBD2 on 6 matching bases. Germline CDR1 reads SGHTA; CDR2 reads FQGNSA. CDR3 length: 15 residues. V lost 6 bases and J lost 6, with 17 bases in between. For the CDR3, the DNA is TGTGCCAGCAGGGGGGGACCCTATGACCCCGGGGAGCTGTTTTTT. This gives the protein CASRGGPYDPGELFF.

The gene calls are TRBV7-2 and TRBJ2-1, with 10 nucleotides matching TRBD2. Trimming removed 1 base from V and 6 bases from J; junction bases left unmatched: 6. The CDR3 contains 16 residues. Germline values: CDR1 SGHTA, CDR2 FQGNSA. CDR3 in DNA: TGTGCCAGCAGCTTAGGAGCGGGAGGGCCCCCCAATGAGCAGTTCTTC. It specifies CASSLGAGGPPNEQFF.